These 7 T cell receptor beta chains share one sample of origin, sequenced in a study of shared clonotypes between healthy human individuals. Profiled with immunoSEQ multiplex PCR; TCRdb holds only in-frame clones, not every one. The table includes roughly 700,000 clones, about 74% detected once. The sample consisted of memory CD4+ T cells sorted from blood. Noted subset: CD45RA-negative fraction. The origin of the receptors is a woman aged 25 to 39 in good health.

This rearrangement joins TRBV15 to TRBJ2-7, with 9 bases that match TRBD1. The CDR3 is 15 residues long. The germline V gene has CDR1 LNHNV and CDR2 YYDKDF (reference sequence). The V segment lost 1 base and the J segment 2 bases; nucleotides outside the gene matches: 3. CDR3 DNA sequence: TGTGCCACCAGCAGAGCTGGGACAGGGCCCTACGAGCAGTACTTC. It is translated as CATSRAGTGPYEQYF.

A remark on this clone: With a much larger clone just one base away, this may be a read error. The same CDR3 can be traced to other DNA sequences in this sample. The CDR3 region is CSVGQGNTEAFF. The CDR3, as DNA: TGCAGCGTTGGACAGGGGAACACTGAAGCTTTCTTT. This chain connects TRBV29-1 to TRBJ1-1, with 7 bases identical to TRBD1. V lost 4 bases and J lost 1; bases outside the gene matches: 0. The CDR3 contains 12 residues. Germline loops: CDR1 SQVTM, CDR2 ANQGSEA.

This clone was picked up a small number of times. V usage is TRBV27 and J usage is TRBJ2-5; 10 nucleotides align to TRBD2. Germline CDR1 is MNHEY and CDR2 is SMNVEV (reference sequence). V dropped 3 bases and J dropped 4; count of bases not matched to a gene: 8. This CDR3 is 16 amino acids long. The CDR3 region has the DNA TGTGCCAGCAGTTTGATCAGCGGGAGGGCCTTAGAGACCCAGTACTTC. It yields the protein CASSLISGRALETQYF.

The chain couples TRBV20-1 to TRBJ2-7, with D uncertain. Trimming left V 0 bases short and J 5 bases short, with 5 bases between. Germline values: CDR1 DFQATT, CDR2 SNEGSKA (reference sequence). This CDR3 is 11 amino acids long. The CDR3 nucleotides are TGCAGTGCTAGAGACGTGGACGAGCAGTACTTC. Translated, it gives CSARDVDEQYF.

Ten or more counts support this clone. The chain has TRBV11-2 and TRBJ1-4, with D uncertain. V was pared by 5 bases and J by 8 bases, with 12 bases between. CDR3 length: 13 residues. The germline V gene encodes CDR1 SGHAT and CDR2 FQNNGV. The CDR3 loop is CASSPKQKEKLFF. Written as DNA, the CDR3 is TGTGCCAGCAGCCCAAAGCAGAAGGAAAAACTGTTTTTT.

The chain carries TRBV11-2 and TRBJ2-4, with 9 positions matching TRBD1. This CDR3 comprises 15 residues. The trim removed 1 base at V and 10 bases at J, leaving 8 bases unmatched. CDR1 and CDR2 from the germline V gene are SGHAT and FQNNGV. This chain's CDR3 is CASSLVVDRGGIQYF. CDR3 in DNA: TGTGCCAGCAGCTTAGTTGTGGACAGGGGTGGGATTCAGTACTTC.

The sample holds a few counts of this clone. The chain links TRBV2 to TRBJ2-1; TRBD2 aligns across 8 bases. Germline V gene sequence: CDR1 SNHLY, CDR2 FYNNEI. The V gene end was trimmed by 4 bases and the J gene end by 2 bases; junction bases not matched to a gene: 1. The CDR3 has 14 residues. The CDR3 bases are TGTGCCAGCAGTGTACTAGCGGCCTACAATGAGCAGTTCTTC. Protein product: CASSVLAAYNEQFF. The full variable domain, completed using reference TRBV2 and TRBJ2-1, is EPEVTQTPSHQVTQMGQEVILRCVPISNHLYFYWYRQILGQKVEFLVSFYNNEISEKSEIFDDQFSVERPDGSNFTLKIRSTKLEDSAMYFCASSVLAAYNEQFFGPGTRLTVL.